The rows below give T cell receptor beta chains drawn from one sample of a study of cytomegalovirus exposure and HLA in healthy donors. Here immunoSEQ multiplex PCR was the method, and the copy in TCRdb shows in-frame clones only, minus some. The sample lists around 150,000 clones; 73% were seen once. Sequencing used PBMCs. The receptors shown here come from a human donor in good health. The CDR3 runs from the conserved cysteine through the conserved F or W. A D gene is named only where the DNA matches it firmly. A clone size is listed for some rows: how often the clone was seen (once, few, many), or a class if it is expanded.

TRBV7-9	.	TRBJ1-2	.	TGTGCCAGCAGCTACCGAGGGCAGGAACTAAACTATGGCTACACCTTC	CASSYRGQELNYGYTF
TRBV6-1	.	TRBJ2-7	.	TGTGCCAGCAGTGGGGGACTCCAATTCGTCTACGAGCAGTACTTC	CASSGGLQFVYEQYF
TRBV4-2	.	TRBJ1-2	.	TGTGCCAGCAGCCAAGAACTATCTAACTATGGCTACACCTTC	CASSQELSNYGYTF
TRBV13	.	TRBJ2-5	TRBD2	TGTGCCAGCAGCTCTACTAGCGTTCAAGAGACCCAGTACTTC	CASSSTSVQETQYF
TRBV7-9	.	TRBJ1-5	TRBD1	TGTGCCAGCAGCTTACAAGGACAGGGTTTTCAGCCCCAGCATTTT	CASSLQGQGFQPQHF
TRBV19	.	TRBJ2-1	.	TGTGCCAGTAGGGCCGATCAGTCCGAGCAGTTCTTC	CASRADQSEQFF
TRBV5-5	once	TRBJ2-7	TRBD2	TGTGCCAGCAGCGCGAGGGAGGGCGAGCAGTACTTC	CASSAREGEQYF
TRBV5-1	.	TRBJ2-1	.	TGCGCCAGCAGCTCCAACAATGAGCAGTTCTTC	CASSSNNEQFF
TRBV6-4	.	TRBJ2-2	.	TGTGCCAGCAGTGACCAGGAAGAATCCGGGGAGCTGTTTTTT	CASSDQEESGELFF
TRBV13	.	TRBJ2-6	TRBD1	TGTGCCAGCAGCTCCGACAGGGGCGCTGGGGCCAACGTCCTGACTTTC	CASSSDRGAGANVLTF
TRBV6-1	.	TRBJ1-2	.	TGTGCCAGCAGTGCTCCTTGGGCAGGGTATGGCTACACCTTC	CASSAPWAGYGYTF
TRBV28	.	TRBJ2-7	TRBD1	TGTGCCAGCAGTCGGACAGGCCACTACGAGCAGTACTTC	CASSRTGHYEQYF
TRBV10-1	.	TRBJ2-1	.	TGCGCCAGCAGTGATCCTGGTTTTACGGGAGCCTACAATGAGCAGTTCTTC	CASSDPGFTGAYNEQFF
TRBV29-1	.	TRBJ2-7	TRBD2	TGCAGCGTTGAGGTCCGACTAGCGGGAACTTGGTACGAGCAGTACTTC	CSVEVRLAGTWYEQYF
TRBV7-7	.	TRBJ2-1	TRBD1	TGTGCTCTGACCGGGACAGGGGGCAATGAGCAGTTCTTC	CALTGTGGNEQFF
TRBV5-4	few	TRBJ2-7	TRBD1	TGTGCCAGCAGCTGGGACAGAAACTACGAGCAGTACTTC	CASSWDRNYEQYF
TRBV27	few	TRBJ1-1	.	TGTGCCAGCAGTTTTCTGGGACAGAACACTGAAGCTTTCTTT	CASSFLGQNTEAFF